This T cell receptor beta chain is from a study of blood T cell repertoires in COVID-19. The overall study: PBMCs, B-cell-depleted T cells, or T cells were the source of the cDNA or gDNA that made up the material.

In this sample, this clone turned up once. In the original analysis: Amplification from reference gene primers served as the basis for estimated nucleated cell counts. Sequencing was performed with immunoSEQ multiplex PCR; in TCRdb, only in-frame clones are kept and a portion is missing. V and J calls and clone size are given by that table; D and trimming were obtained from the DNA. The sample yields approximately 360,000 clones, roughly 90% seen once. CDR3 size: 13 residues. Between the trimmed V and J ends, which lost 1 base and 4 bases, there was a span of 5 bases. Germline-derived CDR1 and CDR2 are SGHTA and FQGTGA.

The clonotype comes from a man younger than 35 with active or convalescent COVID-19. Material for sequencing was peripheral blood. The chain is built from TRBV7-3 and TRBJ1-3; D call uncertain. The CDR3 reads CASSLILGNTIYF. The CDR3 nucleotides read TGTGCCAGCAGCTTAATCTTAGGAAACACCATATATTTT.